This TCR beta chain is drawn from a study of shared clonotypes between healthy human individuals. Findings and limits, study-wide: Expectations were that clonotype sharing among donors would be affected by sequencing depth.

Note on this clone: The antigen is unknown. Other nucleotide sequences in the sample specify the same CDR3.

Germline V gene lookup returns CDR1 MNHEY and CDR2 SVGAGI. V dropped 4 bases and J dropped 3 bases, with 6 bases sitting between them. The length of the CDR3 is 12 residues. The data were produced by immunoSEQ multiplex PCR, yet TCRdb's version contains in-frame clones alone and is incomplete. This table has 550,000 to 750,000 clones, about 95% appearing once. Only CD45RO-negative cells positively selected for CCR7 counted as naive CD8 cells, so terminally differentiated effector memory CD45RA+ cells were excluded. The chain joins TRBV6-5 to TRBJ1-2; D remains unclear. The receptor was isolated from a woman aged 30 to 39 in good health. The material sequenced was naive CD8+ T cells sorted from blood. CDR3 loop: CASSSGDYGYTF. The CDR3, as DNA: TGTGCCAGCAGTTCCGGGGACTATGGCTACACCTTC.